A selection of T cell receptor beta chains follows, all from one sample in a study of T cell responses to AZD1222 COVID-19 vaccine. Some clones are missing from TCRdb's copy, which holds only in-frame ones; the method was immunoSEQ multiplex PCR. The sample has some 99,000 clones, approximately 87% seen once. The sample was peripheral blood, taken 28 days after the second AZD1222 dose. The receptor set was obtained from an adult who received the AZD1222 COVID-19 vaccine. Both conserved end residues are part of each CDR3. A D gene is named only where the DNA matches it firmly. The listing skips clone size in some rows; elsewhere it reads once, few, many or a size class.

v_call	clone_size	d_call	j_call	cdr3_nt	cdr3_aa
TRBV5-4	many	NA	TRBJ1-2	TGTGCCAGCAGCTTGGAGCCGGGGGCAGTTGGAGGCTACACCTTC	CASSLEPGAVGGYTF
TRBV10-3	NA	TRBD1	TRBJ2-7	TGTGCCATCAGGGGGGACAGGGGATCCTACGAGCAGTACTTC	CAIRGDRGSYEQYF
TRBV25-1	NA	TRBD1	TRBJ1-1	TGTGCCAGCAGTGACGACTTCCGGACAGGGAAAGGGGAAGCTTTCTTT	CASSDDFRTGKGEAFF
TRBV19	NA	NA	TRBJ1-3	TGTGCCAGCGGGACGGGTTTCGGAAACACCATATATTTT	CASGTGFGNTIYF
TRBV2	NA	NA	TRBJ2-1	TGTGCCAGCAAGTTGGAGGCTAGCGAGATCAATGAGCAGTTCTTC	CASKLEASEINEQFF
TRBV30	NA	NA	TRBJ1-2	TGTGCCTGGATCTTCCCCTGGCCTAACTATGGCTACACCTTC	CAWIFPWPNYGYTF
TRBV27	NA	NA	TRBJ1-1	TGTGCCAGCAGTTTTCGTAGTAACAGGAACACTGAAGCTTTCTTT	CASSFRSNRNTEAFF
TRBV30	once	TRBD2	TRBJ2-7	TGTGCCTGGACCCTAGCGGGACTCTACGAGCAGTACTTC	CAWTLAGLYEQYF
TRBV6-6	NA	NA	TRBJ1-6	TGTGCCAGCAGTTACTCGCCGGGACTATCTTCACCCCTCCACTTT	CASSYSPGLSSPLHF
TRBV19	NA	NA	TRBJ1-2	TGTGCCAGTAGTATGGGAGAGGAAGAGCGTTTGAACTATGGCTACACCTTC	CASSMGEEERLNYGYTF
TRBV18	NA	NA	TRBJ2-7	TGTGCCTGTAGACGACCCCGGGACCTGGAACAGGGCGAGCAGTACTTC	CACRRPRDLEQGEQYF
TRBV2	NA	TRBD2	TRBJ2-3	TGTGCCAGCGGACTAGCGACAAACACAGATACGCAGTATTTT	CASGLATNTDTQYF
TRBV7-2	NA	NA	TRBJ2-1	TGTGCCAGCAGCCCTCTGACTGAGCAGTTCTTC	CASSPLTEQFF
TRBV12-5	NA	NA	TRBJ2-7	TGTGCTAGTGGTTTGGTAAGTGGAGGGAGAGCCTACGAGCAGTACTTC	CASGLVSGGRAYEQYF
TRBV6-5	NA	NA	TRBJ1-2	TGTGCCAGCAGGAGGGACGCTGCTAACTATGGCTACACCTTC	CASRRDAANYGYTF